This note documents a single TCR beta chain sequence. One end of the junction is discordant with germline, which a read error may explain. This specimen comes from a study of blood T cell repertoires in COVID-19. The CDR3 extends over 15 amino acids. The germline V gene encodes CDR1 LNHDA and CDR2 SQIVND (reference sequence). Libraries were prepared by immunoSEQ multiplex PCR; TCRdb keeps only in-frame clonotypes and omits some of them. The sample holds a few hundred thousand clones; about 88% are singletons and the top ten take 2.9%. The sequenced sample consisted of peripheral blood. The sequence was collected from a man aged 45-65 years who had recovered from COVID-19. The genes are TRBV19 and TRBJ2-7, with TRBD1 identical over 8 bases. The CDR3 coding sequence is TGTGCCAGTAGTTCCCGCAGGGGGCTAGCTATTACTCTCGACTTC. This sequence encodes CASSSRRGLAITLDF.